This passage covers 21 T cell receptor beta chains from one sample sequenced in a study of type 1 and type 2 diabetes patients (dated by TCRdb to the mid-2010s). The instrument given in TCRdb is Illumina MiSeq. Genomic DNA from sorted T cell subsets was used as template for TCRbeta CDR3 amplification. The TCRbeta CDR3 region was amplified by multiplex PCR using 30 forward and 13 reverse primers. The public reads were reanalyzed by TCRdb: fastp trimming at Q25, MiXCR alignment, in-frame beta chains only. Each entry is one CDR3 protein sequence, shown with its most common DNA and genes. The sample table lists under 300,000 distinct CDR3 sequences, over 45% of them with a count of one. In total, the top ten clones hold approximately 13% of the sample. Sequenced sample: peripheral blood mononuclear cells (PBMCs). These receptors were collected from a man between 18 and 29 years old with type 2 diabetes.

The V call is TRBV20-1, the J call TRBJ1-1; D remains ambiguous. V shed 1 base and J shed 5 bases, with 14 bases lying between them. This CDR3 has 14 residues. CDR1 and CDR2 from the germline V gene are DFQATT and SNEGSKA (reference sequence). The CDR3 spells CSARAYMGWTEAFF. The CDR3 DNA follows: TGCAGTGCTAGAGCGTACATGGGATGGACTGAAGCTTTCTTT.

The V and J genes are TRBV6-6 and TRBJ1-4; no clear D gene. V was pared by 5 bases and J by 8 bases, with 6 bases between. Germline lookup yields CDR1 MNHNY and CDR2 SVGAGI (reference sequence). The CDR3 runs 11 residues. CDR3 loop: CASSPSEKLFF. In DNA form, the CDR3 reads TGTGCCAGCAGTCCGTCCGAAAAACTGTTTTTT.

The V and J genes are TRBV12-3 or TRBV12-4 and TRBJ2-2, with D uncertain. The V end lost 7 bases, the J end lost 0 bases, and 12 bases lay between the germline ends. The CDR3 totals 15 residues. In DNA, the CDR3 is TGTGCCAGCACCCCTTATAGTTCGAACACCGGGGAGCTGTTTTTT. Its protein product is CASTPYSSNTGELFF.

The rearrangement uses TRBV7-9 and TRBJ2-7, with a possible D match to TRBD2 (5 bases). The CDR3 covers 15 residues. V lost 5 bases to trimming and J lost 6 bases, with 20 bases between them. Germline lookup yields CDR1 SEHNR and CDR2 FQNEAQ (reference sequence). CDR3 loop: CASSLDPAGYGEQYF. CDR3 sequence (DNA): TGTGCCAGCAGCCTCGACCCGGCGGGTTACGGCGAGCAGTACTTC.

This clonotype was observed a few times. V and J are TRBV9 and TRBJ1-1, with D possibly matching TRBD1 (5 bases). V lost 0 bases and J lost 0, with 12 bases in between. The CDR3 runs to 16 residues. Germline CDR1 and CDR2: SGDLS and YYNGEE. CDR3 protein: CASSVVQGTMNTEAFF. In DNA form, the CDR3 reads TGTGCCAGCAGCGTAGTCCAGGGTACCATGAACACTGAAGCTTTCTTT.

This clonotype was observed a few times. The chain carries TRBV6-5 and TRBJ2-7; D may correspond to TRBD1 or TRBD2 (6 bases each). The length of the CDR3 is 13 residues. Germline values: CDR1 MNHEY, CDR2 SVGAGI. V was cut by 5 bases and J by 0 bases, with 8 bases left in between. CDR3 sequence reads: CASSAGHSYEQYF. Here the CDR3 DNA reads TGTGCCAGCAGTGCGGGACACTCCTACGAGCAGTACTTC.

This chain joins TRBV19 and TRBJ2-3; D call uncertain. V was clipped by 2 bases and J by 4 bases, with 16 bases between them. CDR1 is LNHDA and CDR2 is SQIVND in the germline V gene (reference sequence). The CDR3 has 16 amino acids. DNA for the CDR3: TGTGCCAGTAGTATAATAGTAGGTGCTAATGCAGATACGCAGTATTTT. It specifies CASSIIVGANADTQYF.

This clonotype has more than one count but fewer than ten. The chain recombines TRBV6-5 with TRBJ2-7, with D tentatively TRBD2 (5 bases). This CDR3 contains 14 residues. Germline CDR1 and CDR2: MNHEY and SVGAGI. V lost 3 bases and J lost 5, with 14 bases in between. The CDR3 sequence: CASSYGVRENEQYF. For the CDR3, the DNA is TGTGCCAGCAGTTATGGTGTAAGGGAGAACGAGCAGTACTTC.

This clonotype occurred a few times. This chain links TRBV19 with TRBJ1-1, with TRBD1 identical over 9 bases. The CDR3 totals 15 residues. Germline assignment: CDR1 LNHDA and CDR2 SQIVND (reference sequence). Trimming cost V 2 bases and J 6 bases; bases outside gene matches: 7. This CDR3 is CASSIPGQGVSEAFF. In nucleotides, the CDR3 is TGTGCCAGTAGTATACCGGGACAGGGAGTCTCTGAAGCTTTCTTT.

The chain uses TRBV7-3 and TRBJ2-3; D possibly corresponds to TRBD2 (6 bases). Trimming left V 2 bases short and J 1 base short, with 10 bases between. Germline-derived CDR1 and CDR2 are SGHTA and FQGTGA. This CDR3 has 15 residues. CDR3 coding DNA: TGTGCCAGCAGCTTAGGAGGGGCGGGCACAGATACGCAGTATTTT. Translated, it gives CASSLGGAGTDTQYF.

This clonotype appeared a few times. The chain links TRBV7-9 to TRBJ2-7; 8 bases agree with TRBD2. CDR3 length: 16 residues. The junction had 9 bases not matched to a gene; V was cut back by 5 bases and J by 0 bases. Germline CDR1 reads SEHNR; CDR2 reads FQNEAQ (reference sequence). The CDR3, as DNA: TGTGCCAGCAGCCAAACCTACGGGACTAGCTCCTACGAGCAGTACTTC. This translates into CASSQTYGTSSYEQYF.

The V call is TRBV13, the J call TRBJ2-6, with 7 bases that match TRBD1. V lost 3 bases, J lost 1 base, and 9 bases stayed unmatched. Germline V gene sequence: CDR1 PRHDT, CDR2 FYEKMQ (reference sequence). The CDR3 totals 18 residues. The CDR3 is CASSFVKKTGSGANVLTF. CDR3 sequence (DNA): TGTGCCAGCAGCTTCGTAAAAAAGACAGGGTCTGGGGCCAACGTCCTGACTTTC.

This CDR3 is CASSPGGAVQETQYF. DNA of the CDR3: TGTGCCAGCAGTCCCGGGGGCGCAGTACAAGAGACCCAGTACTTC. The chain combines TRBV6-5 with TRBJ2-5; perhaps D is TRBD1 or TRBD2 (6 bases each). The germline V and J ends were trimmed by 5 bases and 2 bases, with 15 bases remaining between them. The CDR3 extends over 15 amino acids. The germline V gene has CDR1 MNHEY and CDR2 SVGAGI.

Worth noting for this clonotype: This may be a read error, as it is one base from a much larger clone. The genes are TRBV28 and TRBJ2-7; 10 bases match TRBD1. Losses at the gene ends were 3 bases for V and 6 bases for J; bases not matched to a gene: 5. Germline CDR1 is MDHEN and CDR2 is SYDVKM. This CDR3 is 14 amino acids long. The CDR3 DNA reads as TGTGCCAGCAGTTTGGGGACAGGGGCCTTCGAGCAGTACTTC. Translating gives CASSLGTGAFEQYF.

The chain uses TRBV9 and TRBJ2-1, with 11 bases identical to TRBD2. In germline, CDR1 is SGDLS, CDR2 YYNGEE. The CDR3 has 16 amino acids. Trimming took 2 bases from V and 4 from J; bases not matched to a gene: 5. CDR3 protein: CASSVSGLAAYNEQFF. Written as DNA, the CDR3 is TGTGCCAGCAGCGTCTCGGGACTAGCGGCTTACAATGAGCAGTTCTTC.

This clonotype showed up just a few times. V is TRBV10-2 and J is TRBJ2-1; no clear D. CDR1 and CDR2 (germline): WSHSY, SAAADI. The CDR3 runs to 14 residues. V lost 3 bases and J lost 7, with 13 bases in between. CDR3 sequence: CASSEDGGRNEQFF. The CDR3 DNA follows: TGCGCCAGCAGTGAAGACGGCGGACGAAATGAGCAGTTCTTC.

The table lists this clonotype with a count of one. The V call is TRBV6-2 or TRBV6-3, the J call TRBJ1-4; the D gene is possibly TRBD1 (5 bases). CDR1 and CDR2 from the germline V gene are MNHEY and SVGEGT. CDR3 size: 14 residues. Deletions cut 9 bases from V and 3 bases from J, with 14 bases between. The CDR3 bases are TGTGCCAGTACGAAAGGGGCAGCTAATGAAAAACTGTTTTTT. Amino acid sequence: CASTKGAANEKLFF.

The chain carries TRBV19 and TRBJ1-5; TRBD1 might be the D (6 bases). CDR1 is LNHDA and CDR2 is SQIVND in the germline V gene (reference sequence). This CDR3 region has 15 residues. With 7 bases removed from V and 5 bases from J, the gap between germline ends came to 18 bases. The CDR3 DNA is TGTGCCAGTACGCCTTTTAGGGACATTCATCAGCCCCAGCATTTT. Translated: CASTPFRDIHQPQHF.

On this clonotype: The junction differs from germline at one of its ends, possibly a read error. CDR3 amino acids: CASSFGQELYGYTF. The CDR3 nucleotides are TGCGCCAGCAGCTTTGGACAGGAGCTCTATGGCTACACCTTC. V is TRBV7-3 and J is TRBJ1-2; TRBD1 matches 7 bases. This CDR3 has 14 amino acids. The germline V gene has CDR1 SGHTA and CDR2 FQGTGA.

CDR3 in DNA: TGTGCCAGCAGTCGACAGGGGTACGGGGAGCTGTTTTTT. Its translation: CASSRQGYGELFF. The chain joins TRBV7-8 to TRBJ2-2, with 8 bases identical to TRBD1. V shed 6 bases, J shed 7 bases, and the junction held 4 bases outside the gene matches. The germline V gene encodes CDR1 SGHVS and CDR2 FQNEAQ. The CDR3 contains 13 residues. Together with reference TRBV7-8 and TRBJ2-2, the CDR3 gives the full variable domain: GAGVSQSPRYKVAKRGQDVALRCDPISGHVSLFWYQQALGQGPEFLTYFQNEAQLDKSGLPSDRFFAERPEGSVSTLKIQRTQQEDSAVYLCASSRQGYGELFFGEGSRLTVL.

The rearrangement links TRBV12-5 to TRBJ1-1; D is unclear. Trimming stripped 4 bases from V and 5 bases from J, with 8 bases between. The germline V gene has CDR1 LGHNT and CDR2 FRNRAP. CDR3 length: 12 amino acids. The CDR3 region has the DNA TGTGCTAGTGGTTCAGGAAGGACTGAAGCTTTCTTT. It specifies CASGSGRTEAFF.